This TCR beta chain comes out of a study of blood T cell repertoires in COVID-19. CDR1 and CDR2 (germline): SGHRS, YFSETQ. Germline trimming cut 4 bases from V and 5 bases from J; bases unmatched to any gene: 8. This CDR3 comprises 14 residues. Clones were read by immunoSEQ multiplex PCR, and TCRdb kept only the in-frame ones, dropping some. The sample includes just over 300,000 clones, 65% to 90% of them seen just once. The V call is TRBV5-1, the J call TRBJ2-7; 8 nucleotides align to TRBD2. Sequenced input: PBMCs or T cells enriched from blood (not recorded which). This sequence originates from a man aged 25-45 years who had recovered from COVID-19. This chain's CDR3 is CASSTGGAMNEQYF. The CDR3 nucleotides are TGCGCCAGCAGCACCGGGGGGGCCATGAACGAGCAGTACTTC.